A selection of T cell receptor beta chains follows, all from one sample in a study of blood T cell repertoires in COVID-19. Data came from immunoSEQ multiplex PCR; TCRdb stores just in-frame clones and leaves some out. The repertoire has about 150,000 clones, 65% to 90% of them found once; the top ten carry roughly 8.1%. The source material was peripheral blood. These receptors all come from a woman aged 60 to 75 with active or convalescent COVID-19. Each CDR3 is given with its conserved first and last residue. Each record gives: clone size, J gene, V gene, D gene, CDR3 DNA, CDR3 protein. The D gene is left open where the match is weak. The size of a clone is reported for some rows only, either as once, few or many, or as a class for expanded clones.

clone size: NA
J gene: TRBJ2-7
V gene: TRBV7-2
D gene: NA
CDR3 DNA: TGTGCCAGCAGCTTAGAGGCAGGGGCCTACGAGCAGTACTTC
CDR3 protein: CASSLEAGAYEQYF

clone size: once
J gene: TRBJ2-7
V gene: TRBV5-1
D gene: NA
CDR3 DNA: TGCGCCAGCAGCTTGGGGCCTTCAGTTAACTACGAGCAGTACTTC
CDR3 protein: CASSLGPSVNYEQYF

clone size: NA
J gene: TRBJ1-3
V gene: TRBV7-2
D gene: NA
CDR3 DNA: TGTGCCAGCAGCTCTCGGACAGCTGGAAACACCATATATTTT
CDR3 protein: CASSSRTAGNTIYF

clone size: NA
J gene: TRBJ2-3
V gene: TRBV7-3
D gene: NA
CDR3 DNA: TGTGCCAGCAGCTTATTGGGGGGGCGTGATACGCAGTATTTT
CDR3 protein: CASSLLGGRDTQYF

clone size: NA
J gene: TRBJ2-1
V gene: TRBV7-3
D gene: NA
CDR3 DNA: TGTGCCAGCAGCCCCTCGGGAGTGAATGAGCAGTTCTTC
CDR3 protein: CASSPSGVNEQFF

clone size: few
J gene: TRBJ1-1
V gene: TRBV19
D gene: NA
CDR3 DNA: TGTGCCAGTAGTATGGAGAGGGTGAACACTGAAGCTTTCTTT
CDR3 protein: CASSMERVNTEAFF

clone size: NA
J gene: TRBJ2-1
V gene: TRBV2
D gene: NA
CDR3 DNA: TGTGCCAGCAGTACAGACAATGAGCAGTTCTTC
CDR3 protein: CASSTDNEQFF

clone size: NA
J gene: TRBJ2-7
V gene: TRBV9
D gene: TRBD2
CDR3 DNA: TGTGCCAGCAGCCCTCGCCCGGGACTAGCGGGGACTCTGCAGTACTTC
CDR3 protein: CASSPRPGLAGTLQYF

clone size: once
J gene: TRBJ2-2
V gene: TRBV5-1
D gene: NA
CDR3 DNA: TGCGCCAGCAGCGTACTCCACGGTAACACCGGGGAGCTGTTTTTT
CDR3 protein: CASSVLHGNTGELFF

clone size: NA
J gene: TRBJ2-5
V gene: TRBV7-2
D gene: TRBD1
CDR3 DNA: TGTGCCAGCAGCTTAGGTCGGGCAGGGGGCCCGGGTCGAGAGACCCAGTACTTC
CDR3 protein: CASSLGRAGGPGRETQYF

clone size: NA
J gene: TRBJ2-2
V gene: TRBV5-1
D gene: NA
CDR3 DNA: TGCGCCAGCAGCTTGGGGTCGAACTCGAACACCGGGGAGCTGTTTTTT
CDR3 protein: CASSLGSNSNTGELFF

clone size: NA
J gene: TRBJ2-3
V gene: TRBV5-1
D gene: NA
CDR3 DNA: TGCGCCAGCAGCGGAGGAAGCTCCGGAGATACGCAGTATTTT
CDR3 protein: CASSGGSSGDTQYF

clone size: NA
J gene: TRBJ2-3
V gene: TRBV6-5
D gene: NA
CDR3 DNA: TGTGCCAGCAGTCTGCGGGGCGGCACAGATACGCAGTATTTT
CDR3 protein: CASSLRGGTDTQYF

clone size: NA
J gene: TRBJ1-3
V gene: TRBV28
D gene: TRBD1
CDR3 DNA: TGTGCCAGCAGCAGGGGGACATCATCTGGAAACACCATATATTTT
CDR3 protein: CASSRGTSSGNTIYF

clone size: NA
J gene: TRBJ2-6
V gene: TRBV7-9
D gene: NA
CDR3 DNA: TGTGCCAGCAGCGCAGTGCATAACGGGGCCAACGTCCTGACTTTC
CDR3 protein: CASSAVHNGANVLTF

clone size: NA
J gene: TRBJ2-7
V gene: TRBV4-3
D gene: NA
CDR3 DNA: TGCGCCAGCAGCCAAGACCTATCCGGGAATGGATACGAGCAGTACTTC
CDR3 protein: CASSQDLSGNGYEQYF

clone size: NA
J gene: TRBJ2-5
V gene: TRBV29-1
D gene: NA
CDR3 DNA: TGCAGCGTTCCCCGCCAGTACCAAGAGACCCAGTACTTC
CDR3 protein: CSVPRQYQETQYF

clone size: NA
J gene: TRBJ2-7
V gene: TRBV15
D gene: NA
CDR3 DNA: TGTGCCACCAGCAGAGGAGGTGTCTCCTACGAGCAGTACTTC
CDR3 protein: CATSRGGVSYEQYF

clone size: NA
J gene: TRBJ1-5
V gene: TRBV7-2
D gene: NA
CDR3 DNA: TGTGCCAGCAGCTCGACCAGGCAGCCCCAGCATTTT
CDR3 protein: CASSSTRQPQHF

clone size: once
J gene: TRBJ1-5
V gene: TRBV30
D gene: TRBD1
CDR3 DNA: TGTGCCTGGGACAGGGGAGAGCCCCAGCATTTT
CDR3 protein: CAWDRGEPQHF

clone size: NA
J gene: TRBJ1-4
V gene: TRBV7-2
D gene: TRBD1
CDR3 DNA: TGTGCCAGCAGCTTCTACAGGGGGCAGGGCGAAAAACTGTTTTTT
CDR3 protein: CASSFYRGQGEKLFF

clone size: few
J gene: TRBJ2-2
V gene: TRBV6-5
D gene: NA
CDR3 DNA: TGTGCCAGCAGTCTAGCCTGGAACACCGGGGAGCTGTTTTTT
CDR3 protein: CASSLAWNTGELFF

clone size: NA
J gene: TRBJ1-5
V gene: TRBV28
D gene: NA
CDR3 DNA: TGTGCCAGCAGTTTATATCGGTCTCCCAATCAGCCCCAGCATTTT
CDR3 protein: CASSLYRSPNQPQHF